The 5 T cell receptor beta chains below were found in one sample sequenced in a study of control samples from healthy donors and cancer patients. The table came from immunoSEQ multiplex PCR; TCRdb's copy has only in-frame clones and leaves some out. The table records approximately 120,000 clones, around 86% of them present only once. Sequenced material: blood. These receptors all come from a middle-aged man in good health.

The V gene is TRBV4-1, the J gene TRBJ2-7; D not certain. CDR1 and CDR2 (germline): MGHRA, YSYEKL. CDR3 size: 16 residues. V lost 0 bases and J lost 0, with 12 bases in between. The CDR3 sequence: CASSQDRQDSSYEQYF. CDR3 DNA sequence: TGCGCCAGCAGCCAAGATCGGCAGGATAGCTCCTACGAGCAGTACTTC.

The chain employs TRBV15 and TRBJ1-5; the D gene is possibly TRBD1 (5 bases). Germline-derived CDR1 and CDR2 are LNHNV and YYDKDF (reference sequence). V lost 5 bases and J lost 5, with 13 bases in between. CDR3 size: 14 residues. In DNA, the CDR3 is TGTGCCACCAGCGTCTCAGGGCCTCATCAGCCCCAGCATTTT. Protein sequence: CATSVSGPHQPQHF.

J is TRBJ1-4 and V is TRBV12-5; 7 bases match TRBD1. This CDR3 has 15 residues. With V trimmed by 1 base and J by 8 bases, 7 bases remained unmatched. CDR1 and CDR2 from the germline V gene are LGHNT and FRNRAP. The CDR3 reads CASGLGGGAREKLFF. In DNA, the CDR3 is TGTGCTAGTGGTTTGGGAGGGGGCGCCCGGGAAAAACTGTTTTTT.

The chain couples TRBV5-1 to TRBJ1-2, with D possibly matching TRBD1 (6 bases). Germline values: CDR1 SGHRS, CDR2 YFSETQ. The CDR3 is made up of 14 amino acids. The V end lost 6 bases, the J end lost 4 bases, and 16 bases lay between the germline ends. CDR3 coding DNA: TGCGCCAGCACTCCGGACCCAGGGGTCTATGGCTACACCTTC. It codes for CASTPDPGVYGYTF.

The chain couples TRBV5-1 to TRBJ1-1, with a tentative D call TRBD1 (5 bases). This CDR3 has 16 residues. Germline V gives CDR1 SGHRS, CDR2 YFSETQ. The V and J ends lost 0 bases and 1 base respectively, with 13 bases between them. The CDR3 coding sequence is TGCGCCAGCAGCTTGGGGGTGGGAGGGGAGAACACTGAAGCTTTCTTT. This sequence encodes CASSLGVGGENTEAFF.